These 24 T cell receptor beta chains were all obtained from the same sample, sequenced in a study of cytomegalovirus exposure and HLA in healthy donors. PCR primers comprised 60 Vbeta and 13 Jbeta primers. The assay was immunoSEQ multiplex PCR, and TCRdb's table has in-frame clones only and misses some. Across about 41,000 clones, the top ten clones capture about 6.3% of the sample. Sequenced material: PBMCs. The receptor set was obtained from a man aged 25 to 40 in good health and CMV-seronegative.

This chain joins TRBV9 and TRBJ1-1; TRBD1 aligns across 7 bases. CDR1 is SGDLS, CDR2 YYNGEE, per germline. The CDR3 length is 14 residues. V shed 6 bases, J shed 3 bases, and the junction held 8 bases outside the gene matches. This CDR3 reads CASNEGQPDTEAFF. The CDR3 coding sequence is TGTGCCAGCAACGAGGGACAGCCAGACACTGAAGCTTTCTTT.

The gene calls are TRBV4-2 and TRBJ2-3; D is unclear. V lost 1 base and J lost 1, with 6 bases in between. CDR1 and CDR2 (germline): LGHNA, YNFKEQ. The CDR3 has 14 residues. Here the CDR3 reads CASSQVRGTDTQYF. The CDR3 coding sequence is TGTGCCAGCAGCCAAGTTCGCGGCACAGATACGCAGTATTTT.

With regard to this clone: The junction departs from germline at one end; a sequencing error may be responsible. The V gene is TRBV4-2, the J gene TRBJ2-1; D is possibly TRBD2 (5 bases). This CDR3 contains 14 residues. The germline V gene encodes CDR1 LGHNA and CDR2 YNFKEQ. The CDR3 loop is CASSAASSDNEQFF. The CDR3 DNA is TGTGCCAGCAGCGCAGCTAGCTCCGACAATGAGCAGTTCTTC.

The chain links TRBV14 to TRBJ2-6, with a possible D match to TRBD1 (5 bases). Trimming shortened V by 1 base and J by 4 bases, and 17 bases separated the two germline ends. The CDR3 sequence is 18 residues long. The germline V gene has CDR1 SGHDN and CDR2 FVKESK. This chain's CDR3 is CASSQAGLLGSGANVLTF. The CDR3 bases are TGTGCCAGCAGCCAAGCAGGGTTATTAGGCTCCGGGGCCAACGTCCTGACTTTC.

This chain links TRBV2 with TRBJ1-5; 7 positions agree with TRBD1. CDR1 and CDR2 from the germline V gene are SNHLY and FYNNEI. The CDR3 extends over 16 amino acids. J was trimmed by 4 bases and V by 3 bases; bases with no gene match: 9. For the CDR3, the DNA is TGTGCCAGCAGTGACCAGGGACAGATTCTTAATCAGCCCCAGCATTTT. It is translated as CASSDQGQILNQPQHF. Full variable domain (missing parts from reference TRBV2 and TRBJ1-5): EPEVTQTPSHQVTQMGQEVILRCVPISNHLYFYWYRQILGQKVEFLVSFYNNEISEKSEIFDDQFSVERPDGSNFTLKIRSTKLEDSAMYFCASSDQGQILNQPQHFGDGTRLSIL.

As to this clone: A read error may produce the germline difference seen at one junction end. The V gene is TRBV6-6, the J gene TRBJ1-1, with D perhaps matching TRBD1 (6 bases). The V gene's germline CDR1 is MNHNY and CDR2 SVGAGI (reference sequence). The CDR3 extends over 11 amino acids. The CDR3 coding sequence is TGTGCCAGCCTATGGGGGCATGAAGATTTCTTT. Translated: CASLWGHEDFF.

The gene calls are TRBV10-3 and TRBJ2-7, with D possibly TRBD2 on 6 matching bases. The V end was cut by 2 bases, the J end by 6 bases, with 8 bases between. The CDR3 loop spans 12 amino acids. Germline CDR1 reads ENHRY; CDR2 reads SYGVKD. The CDR3 coding sequence is TGTGCCATCAGTGAGAAGGGAGGCGAGCAGTACTTC. Protein: CAISEKGGEQYF.

The genes are TRBV5-6 and TRBJ2-1; 10 bases are a match to TRBD2. CDR1 and CDR2 from the germline V gene are SGHDT and YYEEEE. This CDR3 has 16 residues. V gave up 0 bases and J gave up 4 bases; unmatched junction bases: 4. CDR3 protein: CASSLAGTSVYNEQFF. CDR3 bases: TGTGCCAGCAGCTTGGCCGGGACTAGCGTTTACAATGAGCAGTTCTTC.

The chain recombines TRBV5-4 with TRBJ2-7, with 12 bases identical to TRBD1. This CDR3 region has 15 residues. From germline, CDR1 is SGHNT and CDR2 YYREEE (reference sequence). V dropped 2 bases and J dropped 4; count of bases not matched to a gene: 4. This CDR3 is CASSLPGQGAYEQYF. Written as DNA, the CDR3 is TGTGCCAGCAGCTTACCGGGACAGGGGGCTTACGAGCAGTACTTC.

The chain links TRBV6-5 to TRBJ1-5; D call uncertain. This CDR3 comprises 15 residues. The V end was cut by 0 bases, the J end by 0 bases, with 6 bases between. CDR1 MNHEY and CDR2 SVGAGI come from the germline V gene. The CDR3 sequence: CASSYSRYSNQPQHF. The CDR3 nucleotides are TGTGCCAGCAGTTACTCCAGATATAGCAATCAGCCCCAGCATTTT.

The rearrangement links TRBV4-1 to TRBJ1-2; possible D gene TRBD1, 5 bases. CDR1 and CDR2 from the germline V gene are MGHRA and YSYEKL. V was pared by 6 bases and J by 10 bases, with 15 bases between. This CDR3 region has 12 residues. CDR3 coding DNA: TGCGCCAGCAGTCGACAGCAGGGTAACTACACCTTC. Its translation is CASSRQQGNYTF.

The chain combines TRBV30 with TRBJ2-1, with D possibly matching TRBD1 (5 bases). The CDR3 has 12 amino acids. Trimming stripped 3 bases from V and 10 bases from J, with 13 bases between. CDR1 GTSNPN and CDR2 SVGIG come from the germline V gene (reference sequence). The DNA for the CDR3 is TGTGCCTGGAGCACGGACACTCGGGAGCAGTTCTTC. Its protein is CAWSTDTREQFF.

CDR3 residues: CAWSPEAGNTEAFF. The CDR3 DNA reads TGTGCCTGGAGTCCGGAGGCCGGGAACACTGAAGCTTTCTTT. This sequence joins TRBV30 and TRBJ1-1; D remains ambiguous. V lost 2 bases, J lost 1 base, and 11 bases lay in between. Germline-derived CDR1 and CDR2 are GTSNPN and SVGIG (reference sequence). The CDR3 contains 14 residues.

The CDR3 bases are TGTGCCAGCAGCAGCCGGGAACACGCCTACGAGCAGTACTTC. Protein sequence: CASSSREHAYEQYF. This chain links TRBV7-2 with TRBJ2-7; perhaps TRBD2 as D (5 bases). The CDR3 is 14 residues long. The germline gives CDR1 SGHTA, CDR2 FQGNSA. V was pared by 5 bases and J by 2 bases, with 13 bases between.

V gene TRBV9 combines with J gene TRBJ2-2; no firm D call. The CDR3 loop spans 16 amino acids. Germline-derived CDR1 and CDR2 are SGDLS and YYNGEE. V lost 0 bases and J lost 5, with 14 bases in between. In DNA form, the CDR3 reads TGTGCCAGCAGCGTAGGTCAATCTACTCAAACCGGGGAGCTGTTTTTT. Its translation is CASSVGQSTQTGELFF.

This chain joins TRBV7-6 and TRBJ2-2; D is unresolved. Germline CDR1 SGHVS, CDR2 FNYEAQ. V was trimmed by 2 bases and J by 4 bases, leaving 11 bases between them. The CDR3 sequence is 15 residues long. The CDR3 DNA is TGTGCCAGCAGCTTATTGGCACAGAGCACCGGGGAGCTGTTTTTT. Translating gives CASSLLAQSTGELFF. Full variable domain (rest looked up from reference TRBV7-6 and TRBJ2-2): GAGVSQSPRYKVTKRGQDVALRCDPISGHVSLYWYRQALGQGPEFLTYFNYEAQQDKSGLPNDRFSAERPEGSISTLTIQRTEQRDSAMYRCASSLLAQSTGELFFGEGSRLTVL.

The chain couples TRBV6-4 to TRBJ2-6; D is possibly TRBD1 (6 bases). The CDR3 contains 18 residues. V was clipped by 0 bases and J by 0 bases, with 12 bases between them. Per the germline V gene, CDR1 is MRHNA and CDR2 is SNTAGT. CDR3 nucleotides: TGTGCCAGCAGTGACTCTTCGGACAGTTTCTCTGGGGCCAACGTCCTGACTTTC. It is translated as CASSDSSDSFSGANVLTF.

The chain recombines TRBV6-1 with TRBJ2-4; weak D call: TRBD2 (5 bases). The CDR3 has 15 amino acids. With 7 bases removed from V and 0 bases from J, the gap between germline ends came to 13 bases. The V gene's germline CDR1 is MNHNS and CDR2 SASEGT. CDR3 sequence: CASTPVGRAKNIQYF. The CDR3 DNA is TGTGCCAGCACCCCGGTTGGGAGAGCCAAAAACATTCAGTACTTC.

The chain recombines TRBV7-8 with TRBJ1-4, with D unclear. The V gene's germline CDR1 is SGHVS and CDR2 FQNEAQ. V was cut by 6 bases and J by 4 bases, with 15 bases left in between. This CDR3 contains 15 residues. The CDR3 spells CASREDRDVNEKLFF. The CDR3 nucleotides are TGTGCCAGCAGGGAGGACCGGGATGTTAATGAAAAACTGTTTTTT.

The gene calls are TRBV19 and TRBJ1-5; D is perhaps TRBD1 (5 bases). The CDR3 runs to 14 residues. The V gene lost 5 bases and the J gene lost 4 bases, with 12 bases spanning the gap. Germline V lookup: CDR1 LNHDA, CDR2 SQIVND (reference sequence). The CDR3 spells CASSSNDRNQPQHF. As DNA, the CDR3 is TGTGCCAGTAGTTCTAACGACAGAAATCAGCCCCAGCATTTT.

J is TRBJ1-1 and V is TRBV5-1; D perhaps matches TRBD1 (6 bases). Germline lookup yields CDR1 SGHRS and CDR2 YFSETQ. CDR3 length: 15 residues. The V end was cut by 4 bases, the J end by 1 base, with 14 bases between. The CDR3 here is CASSQRTDTNTEAFF. CDR3 bases: TGCGCCAGCAGCCAAAGGACAGATACGAACACTGAAGCTTTCTTT.

The chain employs TRBV19 and TRBJ2-1; 13 bases are a match to TRBD2. Losses at the gene ends were 5 bases for V and 8 bases for J; bases not matched to a gene: 15. The CDR3 totals 18 residues. From germline, CDR1 is LNHDA and CDR2 SQIVND (reference sequence). The CDR3 reads CASSVPGERTSGRYEQFF. Here the CDR3 DNA reads TGTGCCAGTAGTGTCCCAGGGGAAAGGACTAGCGGGAGATATGAGCAGTTCTTC.

The V and J genes are TRBV18 and TRBJ1-5; 8 bases agree with TRBD1. Germline CDR1 and CDR2: KGHSH and LQKENI. This CDR3 is 14 amino acids long. After removal of 6 bases from V and 5 bases from J, the junction contained 6 bases not matched to a gene. CDR3 DNA: TGTGCCAGCTCGGCCGACAGGGGACATCAGCCCCAGCATTTT. Its protein is CASSADRGHQPQHF.

This sequence joins TRBV6-5 and TRBJ1-4, with a possible D match to TRBD1 (6 bases). CDR1 MNHEY and CDR2 SVGAGI come from the germline V gene. This CDR3 comprises 15 residues. The V and J ends lost 4 bases and 5 bases respectively, with 14 bases between them. The CDR3 nucleotides read TGTGCCAGCAGTTTTTTGGACAGCATCAATGAAAAACTGTTTTTT. This translates into CASSFLDSINEKLFF.